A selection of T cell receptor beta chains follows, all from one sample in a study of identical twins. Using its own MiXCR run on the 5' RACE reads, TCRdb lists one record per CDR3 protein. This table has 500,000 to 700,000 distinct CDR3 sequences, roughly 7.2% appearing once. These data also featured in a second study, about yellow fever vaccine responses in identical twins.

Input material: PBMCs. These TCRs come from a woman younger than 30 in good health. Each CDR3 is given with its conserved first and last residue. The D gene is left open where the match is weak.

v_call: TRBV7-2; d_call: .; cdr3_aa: CASQNTGETQYF
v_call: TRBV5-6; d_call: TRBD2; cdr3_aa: CASSLEGRDTDTQYF
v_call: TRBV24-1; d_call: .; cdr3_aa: CATQAGTLSYNEQFF
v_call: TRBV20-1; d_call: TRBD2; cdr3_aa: CSASRLAGTTGELFF
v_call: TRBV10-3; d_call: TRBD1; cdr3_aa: CAISERTGGFPEAFF
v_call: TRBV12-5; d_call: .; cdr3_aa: CASGLEALMNTEAFF
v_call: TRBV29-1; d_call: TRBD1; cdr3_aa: CSVRTGAANTIYF
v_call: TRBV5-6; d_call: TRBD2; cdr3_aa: CASSLDLAGTDTQYF
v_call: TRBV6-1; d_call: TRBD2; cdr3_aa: CASSEPLPSGLYNEQFF
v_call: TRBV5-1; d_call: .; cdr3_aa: CASSFGGGPNTGELFF
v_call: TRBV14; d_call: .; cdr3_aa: CASSQDPTGRSYNEQFF
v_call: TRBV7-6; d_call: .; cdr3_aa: CASSVGSDTQYF
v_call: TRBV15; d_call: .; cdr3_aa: CATSRDLGRQNTGELFF
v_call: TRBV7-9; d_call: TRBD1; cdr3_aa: CASNSTGDVRYTF
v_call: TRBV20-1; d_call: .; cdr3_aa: CSARDDRIYSTDTQYF
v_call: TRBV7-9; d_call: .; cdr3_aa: CASGLAGLAYEQYF
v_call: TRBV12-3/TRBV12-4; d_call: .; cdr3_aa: CASSFLQSGANVLTF
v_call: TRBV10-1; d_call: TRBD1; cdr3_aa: CATSGTGITGANVLTF
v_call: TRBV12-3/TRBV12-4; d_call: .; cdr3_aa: CASSLGLQGNQPQHF
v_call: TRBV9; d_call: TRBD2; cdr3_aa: CASSLSGGSLLETQYF
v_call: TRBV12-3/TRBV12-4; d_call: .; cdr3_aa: CASRRVQMDGTEAFF
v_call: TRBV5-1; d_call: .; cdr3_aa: CASSFFGHEQFF
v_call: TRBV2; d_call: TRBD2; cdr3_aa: CASSERLAGHNEQFF
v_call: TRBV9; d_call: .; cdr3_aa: CASNKEGNTEAFF
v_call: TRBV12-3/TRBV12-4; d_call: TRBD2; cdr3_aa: CASSKLAGGPGEQFF
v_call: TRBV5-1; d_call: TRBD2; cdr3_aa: CASSVTGTSGIGSYNEQFF
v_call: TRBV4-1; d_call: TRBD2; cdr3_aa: CASSPSSGQSSYNEQFF
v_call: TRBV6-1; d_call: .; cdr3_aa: CASSEALLSGGDTEAFF
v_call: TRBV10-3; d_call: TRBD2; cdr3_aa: CAISEVAGGSSYNEQFF
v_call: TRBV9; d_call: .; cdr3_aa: CASSGSGGATETQYF
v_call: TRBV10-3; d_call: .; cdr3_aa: CAISTGTLVNNEQFF
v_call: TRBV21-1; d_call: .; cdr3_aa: CASSQGGYSPFIQYF
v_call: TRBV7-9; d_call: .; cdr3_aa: CASSAGGSWEQYF
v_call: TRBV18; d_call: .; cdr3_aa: CASSPLVGGSYNEQFF
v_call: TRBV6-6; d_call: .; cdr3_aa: CASLDYNYGYTF
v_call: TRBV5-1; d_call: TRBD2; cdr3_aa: CASSLELAGGAGELFF
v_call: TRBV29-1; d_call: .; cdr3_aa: CSVASSGNTIYF
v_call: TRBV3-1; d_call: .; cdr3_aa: CASSQVGQINTEAFF
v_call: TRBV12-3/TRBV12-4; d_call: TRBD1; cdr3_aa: CASSRGQSRELFF
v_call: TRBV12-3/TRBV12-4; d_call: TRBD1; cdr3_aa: CASRGDRYYGYTF
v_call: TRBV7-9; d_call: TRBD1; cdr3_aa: CASSLGQGDQPQHF
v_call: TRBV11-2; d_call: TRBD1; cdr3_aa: CASSPRTGYNSPLHF
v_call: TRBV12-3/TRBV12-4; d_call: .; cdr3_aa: CASSLSHGELFF
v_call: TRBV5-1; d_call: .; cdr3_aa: CANLTNKRLF